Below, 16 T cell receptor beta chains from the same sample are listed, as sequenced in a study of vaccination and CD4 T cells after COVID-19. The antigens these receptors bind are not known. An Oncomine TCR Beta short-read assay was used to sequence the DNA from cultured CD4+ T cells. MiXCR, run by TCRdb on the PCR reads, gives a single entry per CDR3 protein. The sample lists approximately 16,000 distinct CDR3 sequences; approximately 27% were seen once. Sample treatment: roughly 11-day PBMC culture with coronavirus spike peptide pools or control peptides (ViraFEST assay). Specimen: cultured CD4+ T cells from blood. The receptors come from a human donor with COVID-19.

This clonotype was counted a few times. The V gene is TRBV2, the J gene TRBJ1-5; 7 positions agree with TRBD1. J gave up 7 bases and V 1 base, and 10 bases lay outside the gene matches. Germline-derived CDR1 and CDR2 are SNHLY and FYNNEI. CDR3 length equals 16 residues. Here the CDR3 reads CASSEGGLTGAQPQHF. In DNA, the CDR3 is TGTGCCAGCAGTGAAGGGGGTCTAACAGGGGCCCAGCCCCAGCATTTT. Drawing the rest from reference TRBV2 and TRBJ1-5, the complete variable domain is EPEVTQTPSHQVTQMGQEVILRCVPISNHLYFYWYRQILGQKVEFLVSFYNNEISEKSEIFDDQFSVERPDGSNFTLKIRSTKLEDSAMYFCASSEGGLTGAQPQHFGDGTRLSIL.

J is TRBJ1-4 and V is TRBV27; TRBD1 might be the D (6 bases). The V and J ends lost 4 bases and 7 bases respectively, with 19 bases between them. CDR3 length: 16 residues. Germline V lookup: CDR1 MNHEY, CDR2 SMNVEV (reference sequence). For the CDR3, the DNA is TGTGCCAGCAGTTCTTATGTTTTGGGGGCTACTGAAAAACTGTTTTTT. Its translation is CASSSYVLGATEKLFF.

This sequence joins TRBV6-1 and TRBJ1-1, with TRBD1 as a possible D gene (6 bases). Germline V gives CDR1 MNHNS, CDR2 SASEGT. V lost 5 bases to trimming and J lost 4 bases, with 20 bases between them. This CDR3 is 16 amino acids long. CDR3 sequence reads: CASSTDRLAGVTEAFF. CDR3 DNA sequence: TGTGCCAGCAGTACTGACAGGCTTGCAGGTGTCACTGAAGCTTTCTTT.

The CDR3 is CASSLAGGPETQYF. In nucleotides, the CDR3 is TGTGCCAGCAGCTTAGCGGGGGGGCCAGAGACCCAGTACTTC. The chain couples TRBV7-2 to TRBJ2-5; D is possibly TRBD2 (7 bases). This CDR3 region has 14 residues. The V end was cut by 0 bases, the J end by 4 bases, with 9 bases between. Germline V lookup: CDR1 SGHTA, CDR2 FQGNSA.

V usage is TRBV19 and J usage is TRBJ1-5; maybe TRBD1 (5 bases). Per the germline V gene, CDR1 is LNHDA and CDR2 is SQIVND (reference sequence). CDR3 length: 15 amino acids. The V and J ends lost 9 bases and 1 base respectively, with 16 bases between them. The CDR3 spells CASRWDGGSNQPQHF. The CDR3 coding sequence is TGTGCCAGCCGCTGGGACGGTGGGAGCAATCAGCCCCAGCATTTT.

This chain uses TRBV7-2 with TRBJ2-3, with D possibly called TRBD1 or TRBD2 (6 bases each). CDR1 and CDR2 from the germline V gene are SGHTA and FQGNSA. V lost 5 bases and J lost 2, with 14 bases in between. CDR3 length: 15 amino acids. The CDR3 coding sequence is TGTGCCAGCAGCGCATACGGGGGCCCCACAGATACGCAGTATTTT. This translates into CASSAYGGPTDTQYF.

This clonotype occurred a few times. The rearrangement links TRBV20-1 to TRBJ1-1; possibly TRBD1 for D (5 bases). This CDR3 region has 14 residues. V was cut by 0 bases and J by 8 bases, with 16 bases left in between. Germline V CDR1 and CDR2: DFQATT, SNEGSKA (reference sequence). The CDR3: CSARDTGDKREAFF. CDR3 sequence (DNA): TGCAGTGCTAGAGATACGGGGGATAAGAGGGAAGCTTTCTTT.

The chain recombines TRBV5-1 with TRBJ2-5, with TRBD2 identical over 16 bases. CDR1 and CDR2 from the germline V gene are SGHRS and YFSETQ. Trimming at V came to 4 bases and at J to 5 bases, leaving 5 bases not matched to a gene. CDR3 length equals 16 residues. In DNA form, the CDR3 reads TGCGCCAGCAGCGTGGGACTAGCGGGGGGGCCGGAGACCCAGTACTTC. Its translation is CASSVGLAGGPETQYF.

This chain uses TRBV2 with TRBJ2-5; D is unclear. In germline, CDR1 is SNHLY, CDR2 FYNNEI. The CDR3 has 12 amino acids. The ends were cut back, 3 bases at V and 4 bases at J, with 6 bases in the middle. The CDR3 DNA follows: TGTGCCAGCAGTGATGTGGGAGAGACCCAGTACTTC. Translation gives CASSDVGETQYF.

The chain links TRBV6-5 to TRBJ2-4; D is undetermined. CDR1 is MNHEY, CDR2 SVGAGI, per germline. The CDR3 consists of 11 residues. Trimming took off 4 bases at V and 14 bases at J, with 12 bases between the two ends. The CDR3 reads CASSSGIREYF. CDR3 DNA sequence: TGTGCCAGCAGTTCGGGCATCCGAGAGTACTTC.

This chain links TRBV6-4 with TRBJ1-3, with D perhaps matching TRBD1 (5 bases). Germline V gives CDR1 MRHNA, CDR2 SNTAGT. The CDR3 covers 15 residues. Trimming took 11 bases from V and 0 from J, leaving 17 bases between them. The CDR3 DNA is TGTGCCCCCCAGGGCCTCGTCTCCTCTGGAAACACCATATATTTT. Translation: CAPQGLVSSGNTIYF.

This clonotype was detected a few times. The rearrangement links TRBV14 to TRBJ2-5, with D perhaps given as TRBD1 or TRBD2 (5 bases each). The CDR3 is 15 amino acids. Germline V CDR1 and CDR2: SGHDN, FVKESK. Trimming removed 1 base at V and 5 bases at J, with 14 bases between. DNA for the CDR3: TGTGCCAGCAGCCAAGGTACTGGGGGAAAGGAGACCCAGTACTTC. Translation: CASSQGTGGKETQYF.

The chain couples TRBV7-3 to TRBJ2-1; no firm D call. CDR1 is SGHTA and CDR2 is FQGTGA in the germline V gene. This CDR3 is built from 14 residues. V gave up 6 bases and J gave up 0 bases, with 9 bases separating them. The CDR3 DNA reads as TGTGCCAGCAGTCCCACGAGCTCCTACAATGAGCAGTTCTTC. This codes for CASSPTSSYNEQFF.

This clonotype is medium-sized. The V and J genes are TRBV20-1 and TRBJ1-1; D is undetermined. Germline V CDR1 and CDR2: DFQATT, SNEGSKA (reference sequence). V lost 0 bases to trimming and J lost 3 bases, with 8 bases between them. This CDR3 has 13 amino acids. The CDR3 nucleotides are TGCAGTGCTAGAGACGAGAGATACACTGAAGCTTTCTTT. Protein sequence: CSARDERYTEAFF.

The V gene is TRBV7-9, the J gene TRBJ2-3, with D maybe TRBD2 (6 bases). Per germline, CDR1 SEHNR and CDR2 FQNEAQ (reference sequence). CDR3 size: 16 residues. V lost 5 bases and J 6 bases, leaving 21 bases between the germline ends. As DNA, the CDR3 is TGTGCCAGCAGCCCCCGGGGGACCCTCCTGTTGGATACGCAGTATTTT. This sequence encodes CASSPRGTLLLDTQYF.

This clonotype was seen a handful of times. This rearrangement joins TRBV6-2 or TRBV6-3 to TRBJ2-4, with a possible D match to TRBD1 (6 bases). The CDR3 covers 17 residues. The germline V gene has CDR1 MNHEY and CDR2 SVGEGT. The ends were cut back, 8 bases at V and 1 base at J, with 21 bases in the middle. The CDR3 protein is CASVTNAGASAKNIQYF. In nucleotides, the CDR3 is TGTGCCAGCGTCACAAATGCAGGGGCTAGCGCCAAAAACATTCAGTACTTC.